A selection of T cell receptor beta chains follows, all from one sample in a study of human T cells and chemical hapten exposure. Each CDR3 protein gets one entry after TCRdb re-called the RACE reads with MiXCR. Among more than 110,000 distinct CDR3 sequences listed, roughly 10% were seen once. Source: whole blood, taken in connection with sensitization to the hapten diphenylcyclopropenone (DPC). These TCRs come from a woman in her fifties or sixties with alopecia areata. Some clones in this sample may be carry-over from other donors' samples. CDR3s include the opening cysteine and the closing phenylalanine or tryptophan. Each record gives: CDR3 length, V gene, J gene, clone size, D gene, CDR3 DNA, CDR3 protein. D genes are given only for firm matches. The size of a clone is reported for some rows only, either as once, few or many, or as a class for expanded clones.

15	TRBV28	TRBJ2-7	many	TRBD2	TGTGCCAGCAGATATGGACTAGCGGGAATGTATGAGCAGTACTTC	CASRYGLAGMYEQYF
15	TRBV2	TRBJ2-3	.	.	TGTGCCAGCAGTGAAGTGGCTAGCAGGACAGATACGCAGTATTTT	CASSEVASRTDTQYF
14	TRBV5-1	TRBJ1-4	few	.	TGCGCCAGTAGGAGAGATCTCCGAAAGGAAAAACTGTTTTTT	CASRRDLRKEKLFF
12	TRBV28	TRBJ2-3	.	.	TGTGCCAGCAGCACAACAGTAGATACGCAGTATTTT	CASSTTVDTQYF
12	TRBV29-1	TRBJ2-7	few	.	TGCAGCGTTCGGGCAGGTCCCTACGAGCAGTACTTC	CSVRAGPYEQYF
17	TRBV18	TRBJ2-3	few	TRBD2	TGTGCCAGCTCCTCGGGCACTAGCGGTTCTCTGAGGGATACGCAGTATTTT	CASSSGTSGSLRDTQYF
13	TRBV3-2	TRBJ2-4	.	.	TGTGCCAGCAGCATAGCAGGGCAAAACATTCAGTACTTC	CASSIAGQNIQYF
14	TRBV6-2/TRBV6-3	TRBJ2-2	.	.	TGTGCCAGCAGTCCCCCCTCGAACACCGGGGAGCTGTTTTTT	CASSPPSNTGELFF
14	TRBV12-3/TRBV12-4	TRBJ1-5	few	.	TGTGCCAGCAGTTTAGCGGCGGTGCGGGTACCCCAGCATTTT	CASSLAAVRVPQHF
14	TRBV7-9	TRBJ1-6	many	TRBD1	TGTGCCAGCAGCTTAACAGGGGAGAATTCACCCCTCCACTTT	CASSLTGENSPLHF
13	TRBV13	TRBJ2-7	many	.	TGTGCCAGCAGCTCCCCCCCCCGGAGCGAGCAGTACTTC	CASSSPPRSEQYF
15	TRBV3-1	TRBJ2-7	.	.	TGTGCCAGCAGCCAAGATTTGGGCGGACCCTACGAGCAGTACTTC	CASSQDLGGPYEQYF
15	TRBV20-1	TRBJ2-7	few	TRBD2	TGCAGTGCCTACCCTACGGGCGGGAGGACCTACGAGCAGTACTTC	CSAYPTGGRTYEQYF
15	TRBV7-2	TRBJ1-1	many	.	TGTGCCAGCAGCTTGAGTGGTGGGTCCGGCACTGAAGCTTTCTTT	CASSLSGGSGTEAFF
15	TRBV9	TRBJ2-1	few	.	TGTGCCAGCAGCGTAGAACCCAGCAGGCTAAATGAGCAGTTCTTC	CASSVEPSRLNEQFF